The T cell receptor beta chain under discussion was sequenced for a study of patients and donors after allogeneic stem cell transplantation. V gave up 4 bases and J gave up 0 bases; unmatched junction bases: 8. The CDR3 is 17 amino acids. MiXCR, applied by TCRdb to the RT-PCR reads, yields one record per CDR3 protein. The profile shows 200,000 to 250,000 distinct CDR3 sequences, around 40% of them singletons. This receptor was identified in a human donor who was either an allogeneic HSCT recipient or a stem cell or donor lymphocyte infusion donor (not recorded which). It is not recorded whose cells these are; they may come from a transplant donor. The sequenced sample was blood, either unsorted or a sorted T cell fraction (not recorded which). The chain is built from TRBV12-3 or TRBV12-4 and TRBJ2-2; 7 bases match TRBD1. CDR3 sequence (DNA): TGTGCCAGCAGTTCAGGACAGGCCCTCTCGAACACCGGGGAGCTGTTTTTT. Protein product: CASSSGQALSNTGELFF.